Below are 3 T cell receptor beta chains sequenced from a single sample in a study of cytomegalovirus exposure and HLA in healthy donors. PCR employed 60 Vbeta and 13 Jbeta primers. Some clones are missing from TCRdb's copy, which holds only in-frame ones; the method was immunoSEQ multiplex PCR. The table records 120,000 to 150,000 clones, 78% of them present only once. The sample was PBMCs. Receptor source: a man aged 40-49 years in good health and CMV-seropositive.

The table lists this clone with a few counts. For the CDR3, the DNA is TGTGCCAGCAGTGACAGGTCAACTAATGAAAAACTGTTTTTT. Protein product: CASSDRSTNEKLFF. The genes are TRBV6-5 and TRBJ1-4; tentative D call: TRBD1 (6 bases). Trimming took 5 bases from V and 0 from J, leaving 7 bases between them. The length of the CDR3 is 14 residues. Germline V gives CDR1 MNHEY, CDR2 SVGAGI.

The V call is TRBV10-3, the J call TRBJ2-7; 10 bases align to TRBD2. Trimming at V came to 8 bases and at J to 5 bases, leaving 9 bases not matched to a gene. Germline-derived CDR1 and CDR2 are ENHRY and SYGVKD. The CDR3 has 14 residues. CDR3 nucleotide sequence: TGTGCCATCGCCCGAGCGGGAGGGCCGCACGAGCAGTACTTC. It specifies CAIARAGGPHEQYF.

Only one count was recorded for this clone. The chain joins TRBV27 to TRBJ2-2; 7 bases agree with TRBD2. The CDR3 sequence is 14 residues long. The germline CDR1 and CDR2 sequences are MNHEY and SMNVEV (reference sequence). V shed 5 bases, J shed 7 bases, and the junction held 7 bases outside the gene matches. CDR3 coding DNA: TGTGCCAGCAGTCCTGGACTAGGCATCGGGGAGCTGTTTTTT. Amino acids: CASSPGLGIGELFF.